This record concerns one T cell receptor beta chain sequence. Its specificity is unknown. Germline lookup yields CDR1 SNHLY and CDR2 FYNNEI. V trimming: 7 bases; J trimming: 3 bases; junction bases outside the gene matches: 6. This CDR3 spans 14 amino acids. The study ran its PCR with 60 Vbeta and 13 Jbeta primers. In the authors' workflow: Among the unique TCR beta chains that a later analysis counted, some 73 million in all, roughly 10 million were shared. Clones were read by immunoSEQ multiplex PCR, and TCRdb kept only the in-frame ones, dropping some. The V and J calls and clone size come from that table; D and trimming were worked out from the DNA. Among under 150,000 clones, 70% to 80% were seen once, and the ten largest hold 5% to 7.5%. The source of the sample is a study of cytomegalovirus exposure and HLA in healthy donors. Regarding the study as a whole: Analysis was performed later, and it showed HLA-associated TCR beta chains to be more clonally expanded than equally common others.

This receptor was obtained from a woman aged 40 to 55 in good health and CMV-seropositive. The sequenced sample was PBMCs. V and J are TRBV2 and TRBJ2-5; the match to TRBD2 covers 9 bases. Here the CDR3 reads CASIRSSGEETQYF. CDR3 nucleotides: TGTGCCAGCATCCGGTCTAGCGGGGAAGAGACCCAGTACTTC.